The 6 T cell receptor beta chains in this list originate from one sample, sequenced in a study of graft-versus-host responses after intestinal transplantation. These receptors lack a known antigen. Data came from immunoSEQ multiplex PCR; TCRdb stores just in-frame clones and leaves some out. The data show approximately 130,000 clones, with around nine tenths seen just once and roughly 0.16% held by the top ten. The starting material was unstimulated CD4+ T cells sorted from spleen or lymph node cells, obtained before intestinal transplant. These TCRs come from a human donor who received an intestinal transplant.

V is TRBV29-1 and J is TRBJ1-2; no reliable D call. The CDR3 is 14 residues long. Per germline, CDR1 SQVTM and CDR2 ANQGSEA. V dropped 1 base and J dropped 1 base, with 10 bases sitting between them. The CDR3 coding sequence is TGCAGCGTTGAAGTCAATGGGTTTAACTATGGCTACACCTTC. Translating gives CSVEVNGFNYGYTF.

A word on this clone: The sample carries other DNA sequences with the same CDR3. The chain has TRBV6-5 and TRBJ2-6; no clear D gene. The CDR3 is 13 residues long. V was clipped by 0 bases and J by 3 bases, with 0 bases between them. The germline gives CDR1 MNHEY, CDR2 SVGAGI. This CDR3 is CASSYSGANVLTF. The CDR3 DNA is TGTGCCAGCAGTTACTCTGGGGCCAACGTCCTGACTTTC.

The chain couples TRBV6-1 to TRBJ2-5; 9 bases fit TRBD1. CDR3 size: 14 residues. Germline-derived CDR1 and CDR2 are MNHNS and SASEGT. Trimming cost V 10 bases and J 4 bases; bases outside gene matches: 10. The CDR3 DNA is TGTGCCACCTATACAGGGGGCTGGCGAGAGACCCAGTACTTC. Amino acids: CATYTGGWRETQYF.

CDR3 protein: CASSLERGNTEAFF. The DNA of the CDR3 is TGTGCCAGCAGCTTAGAGCGGGGGAACACTGAAGCTTTCTTT. The chain recombines TRBV5-4 with TRBJ1-1, with D uncertain. Germline CDR1 is SGHNT and CDR2 is YYREEE (reference sequence). The CDR3 runs to 14 residues. Trimming stripped 2 bases from V and 1 base from J, with 9 bases between.

This chain's CDR3 is CASSQGSTTGELFF. The CDR3 DNA reads as TGTGCCAGCAGCCAGGGGTCAACGACCGGGGAGCTGTTTTTT. This chain uses TRBV11-3 with TRBJ2-2; possibly TRBD1 for D (6 bases). V lost 5 bases, J lost 5 bases, and 12 bases lay in between. The length of the CDR3 is 14 residues. Germline CDR1 reads SGHNT; CDR2 reads YENEEA.

This rearrangement joins TRBV12-2 to TRBJ2-7; TRBD2 is the table's D call and was not checked against the DNA. TRBV12-2 is labeled a pseudogene. The CDR3 runs to 15 residues. CDR3 sequence (DNA): TGTGCAAGTCGCTTCCACAGGGAGGGTGGTTACGAGCAGTACTTC. Translating it yields CASRFHREGGYEQYF.